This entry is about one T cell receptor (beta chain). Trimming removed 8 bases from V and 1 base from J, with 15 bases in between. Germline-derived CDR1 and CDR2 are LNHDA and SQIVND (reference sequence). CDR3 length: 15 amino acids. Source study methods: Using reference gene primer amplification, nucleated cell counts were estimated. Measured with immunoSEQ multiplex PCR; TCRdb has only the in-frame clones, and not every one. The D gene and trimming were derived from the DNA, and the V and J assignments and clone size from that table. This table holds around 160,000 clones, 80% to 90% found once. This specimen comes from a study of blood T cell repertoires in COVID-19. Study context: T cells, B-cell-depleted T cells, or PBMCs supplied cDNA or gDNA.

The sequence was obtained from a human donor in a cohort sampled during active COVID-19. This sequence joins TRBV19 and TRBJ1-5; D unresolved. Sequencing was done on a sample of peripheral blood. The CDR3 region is CASLTTRESNQPQHF. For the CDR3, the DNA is TGTGCCAGTTTGACAACACGGGAAAGCAATCAGCCCCAGCATTTT.